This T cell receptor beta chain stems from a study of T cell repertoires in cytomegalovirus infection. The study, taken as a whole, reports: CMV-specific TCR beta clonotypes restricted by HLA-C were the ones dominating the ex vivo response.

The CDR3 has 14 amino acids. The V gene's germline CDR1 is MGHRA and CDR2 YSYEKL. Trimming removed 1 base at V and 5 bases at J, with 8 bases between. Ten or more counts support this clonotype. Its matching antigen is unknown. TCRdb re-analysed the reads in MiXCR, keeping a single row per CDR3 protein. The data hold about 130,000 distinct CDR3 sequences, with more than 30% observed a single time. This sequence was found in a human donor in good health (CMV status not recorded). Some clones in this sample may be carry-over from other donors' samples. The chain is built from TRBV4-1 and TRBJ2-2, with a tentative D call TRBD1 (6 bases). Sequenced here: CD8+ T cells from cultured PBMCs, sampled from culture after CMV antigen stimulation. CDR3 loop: CASSQGRGTGELFF. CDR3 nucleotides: TGCGCCAGCAGCCAAGGAAGGGGGACCGGGGAGCTGTTTTTT.